What follows is one T cell receptor beta chain and its context. Its target is unknown. These data are taken from a study of cytomegalovirus exposure and HLA in healthy donors. Primers for the PCR totalled 60 Vbeta and 13 Jbeta. Assay: immunoSEQ multiplex PCR; the TCRdb copy retains only in-frame clones and omits some. The sample includes roughly 180,000 clones, 79% of them seen just once. General study points: CMV serostatus was the sole immune exposure information available. Rates of TCR association differed by HLA locus in a later analysis, with DRB1 highest and HLA-C lowest.

Germline V gene data show CDR1 as MDHEN and CDR2 as SYDVKM. V lost 10 bases and J lost 1, with 21 bases in between. This CDR3 has 16 amino acids. The TCR comes from a girl aged 5 to 17 in good health and CMV-seropositive. The V and J genes are TRBV28 and TRBJ2-3, with D tentatively TRBD1 (5 bases). The sequencing sample was made of PBMCs. The CDR3 sequence is CATTTLSRVGTDTQYF. Written as DNA, the CDR3 is TGTGCCACCACCACCCTGAGCAGGGTAGGCACAGATACGCAGTATTTT.